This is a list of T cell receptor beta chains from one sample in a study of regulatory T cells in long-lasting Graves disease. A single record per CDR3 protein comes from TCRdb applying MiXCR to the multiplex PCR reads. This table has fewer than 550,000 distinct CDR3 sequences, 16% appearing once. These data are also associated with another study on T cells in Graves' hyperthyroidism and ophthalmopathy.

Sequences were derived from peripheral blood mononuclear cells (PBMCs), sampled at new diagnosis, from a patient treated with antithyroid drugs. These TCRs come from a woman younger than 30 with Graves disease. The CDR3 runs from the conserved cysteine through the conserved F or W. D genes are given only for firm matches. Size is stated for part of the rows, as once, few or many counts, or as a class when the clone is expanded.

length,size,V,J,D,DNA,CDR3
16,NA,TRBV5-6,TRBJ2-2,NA,TGTGCCAGCAGCTTGGGAGCGCAGGTGCGGGACGGGGAGCTGTTTTTT,CASSLGAQVRDGELFF
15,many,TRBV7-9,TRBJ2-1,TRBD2,TGTGCCAGCAGCCTCCCAGGAGGTAGCGGGATGGTTGCGGTCTTC,CASSLPGGSGMVAVF
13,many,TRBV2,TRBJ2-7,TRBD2,TGTGCCAGCAGGGGGGGGGGTGCCTACGAGCAGTACTTC,CASRGGGAYEQYF
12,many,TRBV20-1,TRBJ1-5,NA,TGCAGTGCCGCAGGGACTCGTCAGCCCCAGCATTTT,CSAAGTRQPQHF
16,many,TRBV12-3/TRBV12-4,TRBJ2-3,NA,TGTGCCAGCAGTCCCAACCCGGGGCCAAACACAGATACGCAGTATTTT,CASSPNPGPNTDTQYF
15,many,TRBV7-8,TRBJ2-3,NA,TGTGCCACCCAACAAGGCTCGGTGGTCACAGATACGCAGTATTTT,CATQQGSVVTDTQYF
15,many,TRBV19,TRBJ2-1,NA,TGTGCCAGTACCCAGCAGGGGGGCTCCTACAATGAGCAGTTCTTC,CASTQQGGSYNEQFF
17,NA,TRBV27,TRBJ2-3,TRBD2,TGTGCCAGCAGTCCGCATCTAGCGGGAGTTTCCGCAGATACGCAGTATTTT,CASSPHLAGVSADTQYF
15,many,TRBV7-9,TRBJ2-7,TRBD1,TGTGCCAGCAGCTTAATCGGGACAGGGATGGGGGAGCAGTACTTC,CASSLIGTGMGEQYF
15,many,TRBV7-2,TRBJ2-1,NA,TGTGCCAGCAGCTCGCACTCGGGACTTGACAATGAGCAGTTCTTC,CASSSHSGLDNEQFF
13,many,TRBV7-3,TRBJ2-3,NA,TGTGCCAGCAGCTCCCTATTGGCAGATACGCAGTATTTT,CASSSLLADTQYF
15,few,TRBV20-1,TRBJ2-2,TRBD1,TGCAGTGCTTTCAGGGGGCTGGCGAACACCGGGGAGCTGTTTTTT,CSAFRGLANTGELFF
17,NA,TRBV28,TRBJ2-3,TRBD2,TGTGCCAGCAGTTTATCTGGGGGAGCGGGAGGAACAGATACGCAGTATTTT,CASSLSGGAGGTDTQYF
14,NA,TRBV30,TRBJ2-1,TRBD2,TGCGCCTGGGGTGTACTTGGCGGGAGGGACCCGCCGTTCTTC,CAWGVLGGRDPPFF
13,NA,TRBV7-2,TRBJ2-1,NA,TGTGCCAGCAGCGCCGGACGGATCAATGAGCAGTTCTTC,CASSAGRINEQFF
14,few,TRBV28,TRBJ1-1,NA,TGTGCCAGCAGTTTATATGAAGGGAACACTGAAGCTTTCTTT,CASSLYEGNTEAFF
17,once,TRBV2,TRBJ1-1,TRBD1,TGTGCCAGCACCACACCCCACAGGGGCTTAGGGGACACTGAAGCTTTCTTT,CASTTPHRGLGDTEAFF
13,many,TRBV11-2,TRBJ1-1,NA,TGTGCCAGCAGCTTAGTCCAGGATACTGAAGCTTTCTTT,CASSLVQDTEAFF
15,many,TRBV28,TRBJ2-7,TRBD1,TGTGCCAGCAGTTTCAGGGACAGGGGGCTCGACGAGCAGTACTTC,CASSFRDRGLDEQYF
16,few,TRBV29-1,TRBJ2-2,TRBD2,TGCAGCGTTGGAGCGGGGGGCGGGGTGAACACCGGGGAGCTGTTTTTT,CSVGAGGGVNTGELFF
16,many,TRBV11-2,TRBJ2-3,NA,TGTGCCAGCAGCTTAGATCAGCAGACTAGCACAGATACGCAGTATTTT,CASSLDQQTSTDTQYF
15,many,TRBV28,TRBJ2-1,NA,TGTGCCAGCAGTGTGGGAGGTTTCTCCTACAATGAGCAGTTCTTC,CASSVGGFSYNEQFF
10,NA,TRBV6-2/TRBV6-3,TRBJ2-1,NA,TGTGCCAGCAATTGGCGGGAGCAGTTCTTC,CASNWREQFF
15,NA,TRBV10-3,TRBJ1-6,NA,TGTGCCATCAGTGAGTCGGAAGGTGGAAATTCACCCCTCCACTTT,CAISESEGGNSPLHF